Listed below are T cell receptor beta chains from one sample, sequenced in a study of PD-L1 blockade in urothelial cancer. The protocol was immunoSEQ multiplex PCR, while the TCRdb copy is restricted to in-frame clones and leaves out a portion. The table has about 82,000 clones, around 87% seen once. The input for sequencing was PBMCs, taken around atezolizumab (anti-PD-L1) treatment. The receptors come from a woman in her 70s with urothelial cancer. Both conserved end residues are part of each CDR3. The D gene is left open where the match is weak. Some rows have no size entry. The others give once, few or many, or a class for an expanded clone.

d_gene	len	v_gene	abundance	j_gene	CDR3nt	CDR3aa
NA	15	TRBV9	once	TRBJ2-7	TGTGCCAGCAGCGTCTCGGAGGGCCCGTCCTACGAGCAGTACTTC	CASSVSEGPSYEQYF
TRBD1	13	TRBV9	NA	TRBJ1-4	TGTGCCAGCAGCGGACAGGGTCTAGAAAAACTGTTTTTT	CASSGQGLEKLFF
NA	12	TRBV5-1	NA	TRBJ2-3	TGCGCCAGCAGCGTCGACTACAATACGCAGTATTTT	CASSVDYNTQYF
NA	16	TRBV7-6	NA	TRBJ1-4	TGTGCCAGCAGCTTAGGTGGGCCTTCAACTAATGAAAAACTGTTTTTT	CASSLGGPSTNEKLFF
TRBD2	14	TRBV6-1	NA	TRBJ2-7	TGTGCCAGCAGTGACCATGGACTAGGCTACGAGCAGTACTTC	CASSDHGLGYEQYF
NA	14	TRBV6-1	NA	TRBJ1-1	TGTGCCAGCAGTGAAGCGCCGGACAGAACTGAAGCTTTCTTT	CASSEAPDRTEAFF
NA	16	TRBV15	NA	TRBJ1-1	TGTGCCACCAGCAGTTTACAAGGACAGTTGAACACTGAAGCTTTCTTT	CATSSLQGQLNTEAFF
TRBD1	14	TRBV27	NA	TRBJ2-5	TGTGCCAGCAGTTTAGTCCGACAGGGAGAGACCCAGTACTTC	CASSLVRQGETQYF
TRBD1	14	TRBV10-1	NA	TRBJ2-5	TGCGCCAGCAGTTCGGACAGGGGGATGGAGACCCAGTACTTC	CASSSDRGMETQYF
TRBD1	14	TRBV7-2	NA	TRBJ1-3	TGTGCCAGCAGCCCAGGGGGTTCTGGAAACACCATATATTTT	CASSPGGSGNTIYF
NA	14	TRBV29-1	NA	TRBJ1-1	TGCAGCGTTGCTCAAGATTCGCCGAGAACTGAAGCTTTCTTT	CSVAQDSPRTEAFF
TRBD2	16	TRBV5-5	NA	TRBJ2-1	TGTGCCAGCAGGGAAGGACTAGCGGACTCCTACAATGAGCAGTTCTTC	CASREGLADSYNEQFF
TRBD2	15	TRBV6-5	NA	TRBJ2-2	TGTGCCAGCAGAACTAGCGGATTCGGCACCGGGGAGCTGTTTTTT	CASRTSGFGTGELFF
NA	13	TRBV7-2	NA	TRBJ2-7	TGTGCCAGCAGCCTGATACAGGGTCCCAAGCAGTACTTC	CASSLIQGPKQYF
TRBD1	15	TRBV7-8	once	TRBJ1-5	TGTGCCAGCAGCTTCCAAGGGGGCGCCGGTCAGCCCCAGCATTTT	CASSFQGGAGQPQHF
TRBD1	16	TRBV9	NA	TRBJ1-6	TGTGCCAGCAGCGCCCAGGGGGCTGCCTATAATTCACCCCTCCACTTT	CASSAQGAAYNSPLHF
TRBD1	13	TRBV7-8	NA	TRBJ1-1	TGTGCCAGCAGTCCAAGACAGGGCGCTGAAGCTTTCTTT	CASSPRQGAEAFF
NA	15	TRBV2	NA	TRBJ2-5	TGTGCCAGCAGTAGCCGGGACATAACAAAAGAGACCCAGTACTTC	CASSSRDITKETQYF
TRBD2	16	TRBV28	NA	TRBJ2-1	TGTGCCAGCACCCTTGGGGGGACTAACTCCTACAATGAGCAGTTCTTC	CASTLGGTNSYNEQFF